One and the same sample provided the 26 T cell receptor beta chains below, sequenced in a study of T cell responses to AZD1222 COVID-19 vaccine (dated by TCRdb to the early 2020s). Reading the label with the study, this specimen's time point is: about 28 days (+/-7) after the second vaccine dose. Receptor amplification or capture employed the immunoSEQ multiplex PCR assay. TCRdb carries this immuneACCESS record with in-frame sequences only. Its versions omit some clonotypes, under half of them owing to an unresolved V gene in the studies checked, with the rest unexplained. The table for this sample lists roughly 180,000 clones; 94% of them were counted only once. The ten largest clonotypes hold more than 1.5% of the sample. Sequencing used peripheral blood, obtained 28 days after the second AZD1222 dose. Receptors were obtained from an adult who received the AZD1222 COVID-19 vaccine.

The chain links TRBV19 to TRBJ1-5; 8 nucleotides agree with TRBD1. Per germline, CDR1 LNHDA and CDR2 SQIVND (reference sequence). The CDR3 sequence is 13 residues long. Unmatched junction bases numbered 2, after V lost 4 bases and J lost 6 bases. The CDR3 DNA reads TGTGCCAGTAGTAGGACAGGGTTTCAGCCCCAGCATTTT. Translation gives CASSRTGFQPQHF.

The CDR3 nucleotides read TGTGCCAGCAGCGGGACAGAATATGGCTACACCTTC. Protein product: CASSGTEYGYTF. This chain joins TRBV2 and TRBJ1-2, with 7 bases lining up with TRBD1. The CDR3 is made up of 12 amino acids. With V trimmed by 6 bases and J by 5 bases, 3 bases remained unmatched. The V gene's germline CDR1 is SNHLY and CDR2 FYNNEI.

V usage is TRBV5-1 and J usage is TRBJ2-2, with D tentatively TRBD1 (6 bases). The CDR3 spans 16 residues. The germline V and J ends were trimmed by 2 bases and 2 bases, with 13 bases remaining between them. CDR1 is SGHRS, CDR2 YFSETQ, per germline. This CDR3 reads CASSFKQGRNTGELFF. The CDR3 bases are TGCGCCAGCAGCTTTAAACAGGGTCGAAACACCGGGGAGCTGTTTTTT.

The gene calls are TRBV7-8 and TRBJ2-1, with 9 bases that match TRBD2. CDR3 size: 18 residues. The V gene's germline CDR1 is SGHVS and CDR2 FQNEAQ. J was trimmed by 0 bases and V by 1 base; bases with no gene match: 7. The CDR3 is CASSLVAGVPSSYNEQFF. The DNA for the CDR3 is TGTGCCAGCAGCTTAGTAGCGGGAGTGCCGAGCTCCTACAATGAGCAGTTCTTC. Combining the CDR3 with reference TRBV7-8 and TRBJ2-1 gives the whole variable domain GAGVSQSPRYKVAKRGQDVALRCDPISGHVSLFWYQQALGQGPEFLTYFQNEAQLDKSGLPSDRFFAERPEGSVSTLKIQRTQQEDSAVYLCASSLVAGVPSSYNEQFFGPGTRLTVL.

This rearrangement joins TRBV28 to TRBJ2-3; 7 nucleotides match TRBD1. The CDR3 has 14 amino acids. Germline CDR1 is MDHEN and CDR2 is SYDVKM. V was pared by 6 bases and J by 1 base, with 4 bases of the junction left unmatched. CDR3 residues: CASSSDRRTDTQYF. The CDR3 nucleotides are TGTGCCAGCAGCTCGGACAGGCGCACAGATACGCAGTATTTT. Complete variable domain (other parts from reference TRBV28 and TRBJ2-3): DVKVTQSSRYLVKRTGEKVFLECVQDMDHENMFWYRQDPGLGLRLIYFSYDVKMKEKGDIPEGYSVSREKKERFSLILESASTNQTSMYLCASSSDRRTDTQYFGPGTRLTVL.

V and J are TRBV9 and TRBJ1-1; the D gene is possibly TRBD1 (5 bases). CDR1 and CDR2 (germline): SGDLS, YYNGEE. V lost 5 bases and J 3 bases, leaving 14 bases between the germline ends. CDR3 size: 14 residues. The CDR3 nucleotides read TGTGCCAGCAGTGACGTGCAGGGCGACACTGAAGCTTTCTTT. Protein sequence: CASSDVQGDTEAFF.

The chain is built from TRBV14 and TRBJ2-3; 12 nucleotides line up with TRBD2. V trimming: 4 bases; J trimming: 0 bases; junction bases outside the gene matches: 5. The CDR3 is 17 residues long. Germline lookup yields CDR1 SGHDN and CDR2 FVKESK. CDR3 sequence reads: CASSRGLAGLSTDTQYF. As DNA, the CDR3 is TGTGCCAGCAGCCGAGGACTAGCGGGGTTAAGCACAGATACGCAGTATTTT.

The rearrangement uses TRBV7-2 and TRBJ1-2; possible D gene TRBD1, 5 bases. The germline gives CDR1 SGHTA, CDR2 FQGNSA. Trimming removed 5 bases from V and 7 bases from J, with 14 bases in between. This CDR3 has 13 residues. The CDR3 bases are TGTGCCAGCAGCCCCCAGGGCCCTGGTGGCTACACCTTC. Translation gives CASSPQGPGGYTF.

This chain joins TRBV28 and TRBJ2-3; D perhaps matches TRBD1 (6 bases). Germline V CDR1 and CDR2: MDHEN, SYDVKM. With 11 bases removed from V and 4 bases from J, the gap between germline ends came to 25 bases. The CDR3 covers 16 residues. CDR3 sequence: CAVSNTAAAGADTQYF. CDR3 coding DNA: TGTGCCGTTAGCAATACGGCCGCCGCAGGGGCAGATACGCAGTATTTT.

The chain is built from TRBV7-2 and TRBJ1-5, with 11 bases aligning to TRBD1. The CDR3 spans 17 residues. Germline V gene lookup returns CDR1 SGHTA and CDR2 FQGNSA. V lost 3 bases and J lost 11; bases outside the gene matches: 15. The CDR3 DNA sequence: TGTGCCAGCAGCTTGCATTCCGGGACAGGGGGAATTTCGGCCCAGCATTTT. This encodes CASSLHSGTGGISAQHF.

The chain couples TRBV11-3 to TRBJ2-7; D unclear. V lost 2 bases and J 6 bases, leaving 11 bases between the germline ends. CDR3 length equals 13 residues. In germline, CDR1 is SGHNT, CDR2 YENEEA. This CDR3 is CASSLSGGREQYF. The CDR3 bases are TGTGCCAGCAGCTTATCGGGCGGCCGCGAGCAGTACTTC.

The chain recombines TRBV4-1 with TRBJ1-1; a weak D match, TRBD1 (5 bases). The CDR3 loop spans 16 amino acids. Germline CDR1 is MGHRA and CDR2 is YSYEKL. The V end lost 4 bases, the J end lost 0 bases, and 15 bases lay between the germline ends. DNA for the CDR3: TGCGCCAGCAGCCGGAACAAGGGACGGATGAACACTGAAGCTTTCTTT. It is translated as CASSRNKGRMNTEAFF.

The CDR3 loop is CASSYSQFEAFF. CDR3 nucleotides: TGTGCCAGCAGTTACTCCCAGTTTGAAGCTTTCTTT. V is TRBV6-2 or TRBV6-3 and J is TRBJ1-1; D gene ambiguous. This CDR3 is built from 12 residues. Germline-derived CDR1 and CDR2 are MNHEY and SVGEGT. V lost 0 bases and J lost 7, with 6 bases in between.

The CDR3 here is CASSLGPNTEAFF. CDR3 nucleotide sequence: TGTGCCAGTAGTCTCGGCCCTAACACTGAAGCTTTCTTT. The V call is TRBV19, the J call TRBJ1-1; D is unresolved. V was shortened by 5 bases and J by 2 bases, with 9 bases between the two germline ends. This CDR3 spans 13 amino acids. The germline gives CDR1 LNHDA, CDR2 SQIVND (reference sequence).

The CDR3 here is CASGRAGGRGYGYTF. CDR3 in DNA: TGTGCCAGCGGTAGAGCAGGGGGAAGGGGGTATGGCTACACCTTC. The chain combines TRBV27 with TRBJ1-2, with TRBD1 matching over 7 bases. Germline V gene data show CDR1 as MNHEY and CDR2 as SMNVEV (reference sequence). Trimming took 8 bases from V and 5 from J; bases not matched to a gene: 14. The CDR3 is made up of 15 amino acids.

V usage is TRBV28 and J usage is TRBJ2-1; 13 bases line up with TRBD2. Germline trimming cut 7 bases from V and 9 bases from J; bases unmatched to any gene: 9. The CDR3 has 15 amino acids. Germline CDR1 and CDR2: MDHEN and SYDVKM. The CDR3 sequence is CASIPTSGRWSEQFF. CDR3 nucleotide sequence: TGTGCCAGCATTCCGACTAGCGGGAGGTGGAGTGAGCAGTTCTTC.

V gene TRBV5-6 combines with J gene TRBJ2-5; D may be TRBD2 (6 bases). Germline loops: CDR1 SGHDT, CDR2 YYEEEE. CDR3 length equals 12 residues. Trimming shortened V by 10 bases and J by 1 base, and 11 bases separated the two germline ends. The CDR3 DNA reads TGTGCCGGGGGGAGACGCCAAGAGACCCAGTACTTC. This encodes CAGGRRQETQYF.

The genes are TRBV3-1 (or the pseudogene TRBV3-2) and TRBJ2-7, with D perhaps TRBD2 (6 bases). The CDR3 has 14 residues. Between the trimmed V and J ends, which lost 3 bases and 3 bases, there was a span of 12 bases. CDR1 and CDR2 from the germline V gene are LGHDT and YNNKEL (reference sequence). CDR3 DNA sequence: TGTGCCAGCAGCCATTTAGCGGCCAGCTACGAGCAGTACTTC. Encoded protein: CASSHLAASYEQYF.

V gene TRBV11-3 combines with J gene TRBJ1-1; a weak D match, TRBD1 (6 bases). This CDR3 contains 14 residues. CDR1 SGHNT and CDR2 YENEEA come from the germline V gene. The germline V and J ends were trimmed by 5 bases and 1 base, with 11 bases remaining between them. CDR3 bases: TGTGCCAGCAGCCCACAGGGCGCGAACACTGAAGCTTTCTTT. As protein: CASSPQGANTEAFF.

The J gene is TRBJ2-7, the V gene TRBV13, with D unclear. Germline CDR1 and CDR2: PRHDT and FYEKMQ (reference sequence). Trimming shortened V by 1 base and J by 9 bases, and 7 bases separated the two germline ends. This CDR3 has 11 residues. The CDR3 nucleotides are TGTGCCAGCAGCTTAGTGCGGTTGCAGTACTTC. Its protein is CASSLVRLQYF.

The V gene is TRBV6-5, the J gene TRBJ1-6; weak D call: TRBD1 (5 bases). Germline values: CDR1 MNHEY, CDR2 SVGAGI. CDR3 length equals 13 residues. V was clipped by 11 bases and J by 9 bases, with 17 bases between them. The CDR3 is CAGKGDPSSPLHF. DNA of the CDR3: TGTGCCGGAAAAGGGGACCCCAGTTCACCCCTCCACTTT.

This chain uses TRBV19 with TRBJ2-3, with D maybe TRBD1 (6 bases). The CDR3 loop spans 13 amino acids. V was trimmed by 5 bases and J by 3 bases, leaving 9 bases between them. Germline assignment: CDR1 LNHDA and CDR2 SQIVND (reference sequence). The CDR3 region is CASSPGVTDTQYF. CDR3 nucleotides: TGTGCCAGTAGTCCAGGGGTAACAGATACGCAGTATTTT.

The chain carries TRBV5-1 and TRBJ1-1, with a weak D call TRBD1 (6 bases). Trimming removed 0 bases from V and 4 bases from J, with 7 bases in between. The length of the CDR3 is 13 residues. Germline CDR1 SGHRS, CDR2 YFSETQ. CDR3 loop: CASSLGTATEAFF. CDR3 in DNA: TGCGCCAGCAGCTTGGGGACAGCCACTGAAGCTTTCTTT.

This chain joins TRBV7-8 and TRBJ1-6, with D hard to call. Trimming cost V 1 base and J 8 bases, with 3 bases left between them. The germline gives CDR1 SGHVS, CDR2 FQNEAQ. There are 12 residues in the CDR3. CDR3: CASSLVYSPLHF. Written as DNA, the CDR3 is TGTGCCAGCAGCTTAGTATATTCACCCCTCCACTTT.

The chain carries TRBV6-1 and TRBJ1-1; D possibly corresponds to TRBD1 (5 bases). Germline lookup yields CDR1 MNHNS and CDR2 SASEGT. Trimming left V 0 bases short and J 8 bases short, with 16 bases between. This CDR3 is built from 15 residues. The chain's CDR3 is CASSEALWTGREAFF. The DNA of the CDR3 is TGTGCCAGCAGTGAAGCGCTTTGGACGGGACGGGAAGCTTTCTTT.

The chain employs TRBV9 and TRBJ2-7; the D gene could be TRBD1 or TRBD2 (5 bases each). The germline CDR1 and CDR2 sequences are SGDLS and YYNGEE. The V end lost 3 bases, the J end lost 4 bases, and 11 bases lay between the germline ends. The CDR3 sequence is 13 residues long. The CDR3 here is CASSAEGRYEQYF. The CDR3 nucleotides read TGTGCCAGCAGCGCCGAGGGGCGATACGAGCAGTACTTC.